This is a list of T cell receptor beta chains from one sample in a study of molecular identifiers for immune sequencing clone quantification. TCRdb ran MiXCR on the PCR reads and lists one entry per CDR3 protein. The profile shows about 630,000 distinct CDR3 sequences, over 25% of them singletons. Material for sequencing was naive CD8+ T cells from blood, with Jurkat cell RNA spiked in. Receptor source: a human donor in good health. Some libraries in this study had Jurkat cell RNA spiked in. The CDR3 runs from the conserved cysteine through the conserved F or W. The D gene is left open where the match is weak. Expanded clones are given a class, and other clones once, few, many or no size at all.

d_call j_call clone_size v_call cdr3_nt cdr3_aa
. TRBJ2-5 many TRBV9 TGTGCCAGCAGCGTAGATGTAGGATCGCGAGAGACCCAGTACTTC CASSVDVGSRETQYF
. TRBJ2-2 many TRBV29-1 TGCAGCGTTGAGAGGTCGAACACCGGGGAGCTGTTTTTT CSVERSNTGELFF
TRBD2 TRBJ2-3 many TRBV12-3/TRBV12-4 TGTGCCAGCAGCCAAGCGGGAGGGAGCACAGATACGCAGTATTTT CASSQAGGSTDTQYF
. TRBJ2-7 many TRBV5-8 TGTGCCAGCAGCTTGGGTCTCGGAGCATGGTACTTC CASSLGLGAWYF
TRBD2 TRBJ2-1 few TRBV6-1 TGTGCCAGCAAATTTCTAGCGGGAGGGGATATTGAGCAGTTCTTC CASKFLAGGDIEQFF
TRBD2 TRBJ2-7 many TRBV7-9 TGTGCCAGCAGCTCGAAGGGGACTAGCGGTAAATCCTACGAGCAGTACTTC CASSSKGTSGKSYEQYF
TRBD1 TRBJ2-7 . TRBV19 TGTGCCAGTAGTAATCGGACAGGTCGACGTGAGCAGTACTTC CASSNRTGRREQYF
. TRBJ1-1 few TRBV20-1 TGCAGTGCTAGAGCCTACACACAGGGCTCCGACACTGAAGCTTTCTTT CSARAYTQGSDTEAFF
TRBD2 TRBJ2-1 . TRBV24-1 TGTGCCACCAGTGGGGCGGGGGGGCCCAATGAGCAGTTCTTC CATSGAGGPNEQFF
TRBD1 TRBJ1-1 many TRBV4-1 TGCGCCAGCAGCCAAGTCGACAGGGAGAACACTGAAGCTTTCTTT CASSQVDRENTEAFF
. TRBJ1-1 . TRBV21-1 TGTGCCAGCAGCAAAGGAGGAGACAGGGTTCGCACTGAAGCTTTCTTT CASSKGGDRVRTEAFF
TRBD1 TRBJ2-7 . TRBV3-1 TGTGCCAGCAGCCAAGATCTGACAGGGGCCTACGAGCAGTACTTC CASSQDLTGAYEQYF
. TRBJ2-7 . TRBV6-2/TRBV6-3 TGTGCCAACAGTTACGATGGGGGGCCCTACGAGCAGTACTTC CANSYDGGPYEQYF
. TRBJ1-4 . TRBV5-3 TGTGCCAGCACCCGCTTAGATCCCCCTAATGAAAAACTGTTTTTT CASTRLDPPNEKLFF
. TRBJ1-2 . TRBV7-8 TGTGCCAGCAGCCCCCTTTTAGGGGGGGTCTATGGCTACACCTTC CASSPLLGGVYGYTF
. TRBJ1-4 many TRBV27 TGTGCCAGCAGTATAGTCAAGGATGAAAAACTGTTTTTT CASSIVKDEKLFF
. TRBJ2-5 . TRBV13 TGTGCCAGCAGCTTAGAATCAGGTCACCCAAGAGAGACCCAGTACTTC CASSLESGHPRETQYF
. TRBJ2-7 . TRBV19 TGTGTCAGTAGTGAAACCCGGGACACCGAGCAGTACTTC CVSSETRDTEQYF
. TRBJ2-3 many TRBV9 TGTGCCAGCAGCGTAGATGACACAGATACGCAGTATTTT CASSVDDTDTQYF
TRBD2 TRBJ2-7 . TRBV4-1 TGCGCCAGCAGCAGAGGGACTAGCGCAACCTACGAGCAGTACTTC CASSRGTSATYEQYF
. TRBJ1-2 few TRBV10-3 TGTGCCATCAGTGAGTCTGGCACCTACTATGGCTACACCTTC CAISESGTYYGYTF
. TRBJ1-1 . TRBV7-9 TGTGCCAGCTGCCCCACGGACTCGAACACTGAAGCTTTCTTT CASCPTDSNTEAFF
. TRBJ2-7 many TRBV28 TGTGCCAGCAGTTTTCCTCCTCCCTACGAGCAGTACTTC CASSFPPPYEQYF
TRBD2 TRBJ2-6 . TRBV11-2 TGTGCCAGCAGGCAAACTCCGGGACTAGCGGCTTACTCTGGGGCCAACGTCCTGACTTTC CASRQTPGLAAYSGANVLTF
TRBD2 TRBJ2-7 many TRBV5-1 TGCGCCAGCAGCTTGGCTGGGGACTACTCCTACGAGCAGTACTTC CASSLAGDYSYEQYF
. TRBJ2-7 few TRBV27 TGTGCCAGCCCCCCGGCCCACCCTGGGTACTTC CASPPAHPGYF
. TRBJ1-1 few TRBV6-5 TGTGCCAGCAGTTACTCGAAAGAGGATGAAGCTTTCTTT CASSYSKEDEAFF
. TRBJ2-3 . TRBV7-8 TGTGCCAGCAGCCGAGAGGCGGCTAGCACAGATACGCAGTATTTT CASSREAASTDTQYF
TRBD1 TRBJ1-2 few TRBV19 TGTGCCAGTACCGGACAGGCCATGGGCCTTAACTATGGCTACACCTTC CASTGQAMGLNYGYTF
TRBD2 TRBJ2-5 . TRBV5-6 TGTGCCAGCAGCGCGGGGGGACTCCAAGAGACCCAGTACTTC CASSAGGLQETQYF
. TRBJ2-6 . TRBV6-2/TRBV6-3 TGTGCCAGCAGTTACTGGGGGGGGCCGCTCCTTAGCTCTGGGGCCAACGTCCTGACTTTC CASSYWGGPLLSSGANVLTF
. TRBJ1-5 . TRBV11-1 TGTGCCAGCAGCAAACCGGGGGAGCCCCAGCATTTT CASSKPGEPQHF
TRBD1 TRBJ2-3 many TRBV7-9 TGTGCCAGCAGCTTAGGGGCAGGGGGCAAAGATACGCAGTATTTT CASSLGAGGKDTQYF
TRBD1 TRBJ1-5 many TRBV12-3/TRBV12-4 TGTGCCAGCAGTCGTACAGGGGCGAGCAATCAGCCCCAGCATTTT CASSRTGASNQPQHF
TRBD2 TRBJ2-7 many TRBV27 TGTGCCAGCAGTTGGGTACTAGCGGGAGTACGGGAGCAGTACTTC CASSWVLAGVREQYF
. TRBJ2-2 . TRBV4-3 TGCGCCAGCAGCCAAGGAGGGTCCGGGGAGCTGTTTTTT CASSQGGSGELFF
. TRBJ1-4 many TRBV12-3/TRBV12-4 TGTGCCAGCAGAAAGGACCCCCTAAATGAAAAACTGTTTTTT CASRKDPLNEKLFF
. TRBJ1-6 many TRBV6-2/TRBV6-3 TGTGCCAGCAGTTACTCAGCCGGGACTCTTGGTTCACCCCTCCACTTT CASSYSAGTLGSPLHF
. TRBJ1-5 many TRBV27 TGTGCCAGCAGTGCCCACAATCAGCCCCAGCATTTT CASSAHNQPQHF
TRBD2 TRBJ2-7 many TRBV29-1 TGCAGCGTTGAAGAGAGACTAGCGGGGTCCTACGAGCAGTACTTC CSVEERLAGSYEQYF
. TRBJ1-1 . TRBV6-2/TRBV6-3 TGTGCCAGCAGTTACGAAGGAGACGAAGCTTTCTTT CASSYEGDEAFF
. TRBJ2-5 few TRBV19 TGTGCCAGTAACATCGGCAAGGGGCGAGAGGAGACCCAGTACTTC CASNIGKGREETQYF
. TRBJ1-1 many TRBV29-1 TGCAGCGTTGAGAGCCAGTTAATGAACACTGAAGCTTTCTTT CSVESQLMNTEAFF
. TRBJ2-5 . TRBV28 TGTGCCAGCAGGGCCGGACGGCGACTCCACCAAGAGACCCAGTACTTC CASRAGRRLHQETQYF
. TRBJ2-5 few TRBV7-3 TGTGCCAGCAGCTCGGGACTCCACGTTGGAGAGACCCAGTACTTC CASSSGLHVGETQYF
. TRBJ2-7 . TRBV7-9 TGTGCCAGCAGCTTAGAGCTTGGGGCAAACTACGAGCAGTACTTC CASSLELGANYEQYF
. TRBJ2-3 many TRBV28 TGTGCCAGCAGTTTAATCCTGGGCACAGATACGCAGTATTTT CASSLILGTDTQYF
. TRBJ2-7 . TRBV20-1 TGCAGCGCTAGAGATGGGCATGGGGGTAAGGAACTCTCCTACGAGCAGTACTTC CSARDGHGGKELSYEQYF
. TRBJ2-3 . TRBV29-1 TGCAGCGCCCGAAAGGGGTTAGATACGCAGTATTTT CSARKGLDTQYF
. TRBJ2-7 . TRBV7-6 TGTGCCAGCAGCCCTAGGGTCCTAGCGAGCGCGAACTACGAGCAGTACTTC CASSPRVLASANYEQYF
. TRBJ2-7 few TRBV6-1 TGTGCCAGCAGTGAGGACGGCTACGAGCAGTACTTC CASSEDGYEQYF
TRBD2 TRBJ2-1 many TRBV30 TGTGCCTGGACTTCTGGGGCGGGAGTCTACGATGAGCAGTTCTTC CAWTSGAGVYDEQFF
. TRBJ2-1 . TRBV27 TGTGCCAGCAGTACCGCCCATTACAATGAGCAGTTCTTC CASSTAHYNEQFF
. TRBJ2-3 many TRBV12-3/TRBV12-4 TGTGCCAGCAGCCCTCCTCCAGGGGGGGGGCAGACAGATACGCAGTATTTT CASSPPPGGGQTDTQYF